The 11 T cell receptor beta chains below all came from one sample that was sequenced in a study of blood T cell repertoires in COVID-19. Measured with immunoSEQ multiplex PCR; TCRdb has only the in-frame clones, and not every one. There are roughly 240,000 clones in the sample; 65% to 90% occur only once, and 8.5% to 9.5% lies in the top ten. Material: PBMCs or T cells enriched from blood (not recorded which). These receptors were obtained from a woman between 50 and 59 years old with acute COVID-19.

The CDR3 here is CASRAGEETQYF. The DNA for the CDR3 is TGTGCCAGCAGGGCCGGGGAAGAGACCCAGTACTTC. The chain is built from TRBV27 and TRBJ2-5; D possibly corresponds to TRBD2 (5 bases). The CDR3 runs 12 residues. V was cut by 6 bases and J by 3 bases, with 8 bases left in between. Germline assignment: CDR1 MNHEY and CDR2 SMNVEV (reference sequence).

On this clone: A much larger clone lies a single base off, so this may be a read error. The identical CDR3 is also encoded by other nucleotide sequences in the sample. The gene calls are TRBV7-9 and TRBJ1-2; 8 bases agree with TRBD1. Trimming removed 1 base from V and 2 bases from J; junction bases left unmatched: 0. The CDR3 covers 14 residues. Germline lookup yields CDR1 SEHNR and CDR2 FQNEAQ (reference sequence). CDR3 loop: CASSLGTGNYGYTF. In DNA, the CDR3 is TGTGCCAGCAGCTTAGGGACAGGGAACTATGGCTACACCTTC.

The V gene is TRBV10-3, the J gene TRBJ1-2; 8 nucleotides align to TRBD1. CDR1 is ENHRY, CDR2 SYGVKD, per germline. The trim removed 2 bases at V and 6 bases at J, leaving 5 bases unmatched. The CDR3 runs 14 residues. CDR3 in amino acids: CAISEQGAVDGYTF. The CDR3 nucleotides read TGTGCCATCAGTGAGCAGGGGGCAGTGGATGGCTACACCTTC.

V is TRBV27 and J is TRBJ1-5; 10 nucleotides line up with TRBD1. Looked up from germline, CDR1 is MNHEY and CDR2 is SMNVEV (reference sequence). This CDR3 region has 19 residues. Unmatched junction bases numbered 13, after V lost 5 bases and J lost 0 bases. CDR3 amino acids: CASSESGTGALYSNQPQHF. CDR3 sequence (DNA): TGTGCCAGCAGTGAATCCGGGACAGGGGCGCTTTATAGCAATCAGCCCCAGCATTTT.

J is TRBJ2-3 and V is TRBV20-1, with D unclear. Germline V CDR1 and CDR2: DFQATT, SNEGSKA (reference sequence). The CDR3 totals 11 residues. Trimming cost V 1 base and J 5 bases, with 4 bases left between them. The DNA of the CDR3 is TGCAGTGCTAGAGGAGAAGATACGCAGTATTTT. Its translation is CSARGEDTQYF.

The rearrangement uses TRBV30 and TRBJ1-1, with unresolved D. The CDR3 contains 15 residues. Germline CDR1 and CDR2: GTSNPN and SVGIG (reference sequence). The ends were cut back, 2 bases at V and 0 bases at J, with 13 bases in the middle. CDR3 DNA: TGTGCCTGGAGTTCGTGGCAGCGCATGAACACTGAAGCTTTCTTT. This sequence encodes CAWSSWQRMNTEAFF.

The chain's CDR3 is CAWSVTDTEAFF. DNA for the CDR3: TGTGCCTGGAGTGTAACGGACACTGAAGCTTTCTTT. The chain joins TRBV30 to TRBJ1-1; the D is unclear. Germline CDR1 GTSNPN, CDR2 SVGIG (reference sequence). This CDR3 comprises 12 residues. V lost 0 bases and J 3 bases, leaving 5 bases between the germline ends.

The gene calls are TRBV7-9 and TRBJ1-6, with TRBD1 as a possible D gene (5 bases). Germline V gene data show CDR1 as SEHNR and CDR2 as FQNEAQ (reference sequence). The CDR3 loop spans 13 amino acids. V lost 4 bases and J 6 bases, leaving 7 bases between the germline ends. CDR3 coding DNA: TGTGCCAGCAGCTCCGACAGTAATTCACCCCTCCACTTT. Its protein is CASSSDSNSPLHF.

This chain connects TRBV10-3 to TRBJ1-4; D might be TRBD1 (5 bases). V was trimmed by 3 bases and J by 5 bases, leaving 7 bases between them. Germline CDR1 and CDR2: ENHRY and SYGVKD. The CDR3 is made up of 13 amino acids. DNA of the CDR3: TGTGCCATCAGTGAACCAGGGAATGAAAAACTGTTTTTT. It is translated as CAISEPGNEKLFF.

This clone was seen just once. V gene TRBV2 combines with J gene TRBJ1-1, with D possibly TRBD1 on 5 matching bases. The CDR3 length is 13 residues. The V and J ends lost 11 bases and 6 bases respectively, with 19 bases between them. Germline V gene data show CDR1 as SNHLY and CDR2 as FYNNEI. The CDR3 region has the DNA TGTGCCGGGACTCAGGGAGAGCTCGCTGAAGCTTTCTTT. Its protein product is CAGTQGELAEAFF.

This clone was observed a handful of times. This chain uses TRBV23-1 with TRBJ1-1; 9 bases map to TRBD1. TRBV23-1 has ORF status, its function being uncertain. The CDR3 is 16 amino acids. V was clipped by 8 bases and J by 3 bases; unmatched bases: 13. CDR3 sequence: CASRGRDRELDTEAFF. CDR3 coding DNA: TGCGCCAGCCGAGGCCGGGACAGGGAGCTCGACACTGAAGCTTTCTTT.